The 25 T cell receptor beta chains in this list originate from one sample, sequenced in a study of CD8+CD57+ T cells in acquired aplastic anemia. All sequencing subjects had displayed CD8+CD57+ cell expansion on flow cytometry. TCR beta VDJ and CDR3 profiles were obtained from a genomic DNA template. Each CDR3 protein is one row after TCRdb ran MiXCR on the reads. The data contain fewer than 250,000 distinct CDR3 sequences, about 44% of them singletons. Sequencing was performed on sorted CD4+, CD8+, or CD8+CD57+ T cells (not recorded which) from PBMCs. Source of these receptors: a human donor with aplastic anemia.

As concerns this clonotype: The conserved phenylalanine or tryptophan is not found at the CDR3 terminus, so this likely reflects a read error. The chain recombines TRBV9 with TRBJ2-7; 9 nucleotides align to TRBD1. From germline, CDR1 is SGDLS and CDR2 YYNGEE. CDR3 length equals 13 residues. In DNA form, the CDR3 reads TGCGCCAGCAGCTTTGGACAGGGGAACGAGCAGTACTCC. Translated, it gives CASSFGQGNEQYS.

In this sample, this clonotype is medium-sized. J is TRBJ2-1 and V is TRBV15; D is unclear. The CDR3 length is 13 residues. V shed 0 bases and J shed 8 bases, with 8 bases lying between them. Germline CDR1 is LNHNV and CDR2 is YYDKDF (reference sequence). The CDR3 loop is CATSRDLRYEQFF. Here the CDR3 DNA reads TGTGCCACCAGCAGAGACTTGCGGTATGAGCAGTTCTTC. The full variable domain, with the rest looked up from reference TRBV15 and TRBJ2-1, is DAMVIQNPRYQVTQFGKPVTLSCSQTLNHNVMYWYQQKSSQAPKLLFHYYDKDFNNEADTPDNFQSRRPNTSFCFLDIRSPGLGDTAMYLCATSRDLRYEQFFGPGTRLTVL.

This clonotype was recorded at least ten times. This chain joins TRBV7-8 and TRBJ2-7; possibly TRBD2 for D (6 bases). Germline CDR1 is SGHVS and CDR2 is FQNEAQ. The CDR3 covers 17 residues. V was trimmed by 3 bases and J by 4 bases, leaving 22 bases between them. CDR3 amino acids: CASSFVKGGSFSYEQYF. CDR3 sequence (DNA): TGTGCCAGCAGCTTTGTGAAGGGAGGCTCTTTCTCGTACGAGCAGTACTTC.

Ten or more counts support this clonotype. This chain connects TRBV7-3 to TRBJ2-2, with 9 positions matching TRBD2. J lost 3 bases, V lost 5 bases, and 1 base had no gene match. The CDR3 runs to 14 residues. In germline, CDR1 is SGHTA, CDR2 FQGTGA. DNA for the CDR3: TGTGCCAGCAGCAAGCGGGAGGACACCGGGGAGCTGTTTTTT. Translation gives CASSKREDTGELFF. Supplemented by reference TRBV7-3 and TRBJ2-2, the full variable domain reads GAGVSQTPSNKVTEKGKYVELRCDPISGHTALYWYRQSLGQGPEFLIYFQGTGAADDSGLPNDRFFAVRPEGSVSTLKIQRTERGDSAVYLCASSKREDTGELFFGEGSRLTVL.

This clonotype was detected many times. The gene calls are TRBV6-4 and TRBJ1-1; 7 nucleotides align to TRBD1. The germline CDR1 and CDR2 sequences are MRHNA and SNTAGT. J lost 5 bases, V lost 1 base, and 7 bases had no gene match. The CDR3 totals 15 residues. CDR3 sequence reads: CASSDYDRVGTEAFF. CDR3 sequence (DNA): TGTGCCAGCAGTGACTACGACAGGGTAGGAACTGAAGCTTTCTTT.

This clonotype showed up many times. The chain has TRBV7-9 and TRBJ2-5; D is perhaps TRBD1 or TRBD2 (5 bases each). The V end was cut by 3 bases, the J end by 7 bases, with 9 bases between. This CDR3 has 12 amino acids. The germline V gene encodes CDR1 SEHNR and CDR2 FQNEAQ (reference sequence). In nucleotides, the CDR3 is TGTGCCAGCAGCTTCCCGAGGGGGACCCAGTACTTC. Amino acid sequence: CASSFPRGTQYF.

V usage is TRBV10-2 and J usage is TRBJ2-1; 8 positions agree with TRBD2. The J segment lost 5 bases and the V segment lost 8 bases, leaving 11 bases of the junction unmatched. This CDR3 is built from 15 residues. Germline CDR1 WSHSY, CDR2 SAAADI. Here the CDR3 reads CASRISGLGHNEQFF. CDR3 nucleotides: TGCGCCAGCCGCATATCGGGACTAGGTCACAATGAGCAGTTCTTC.

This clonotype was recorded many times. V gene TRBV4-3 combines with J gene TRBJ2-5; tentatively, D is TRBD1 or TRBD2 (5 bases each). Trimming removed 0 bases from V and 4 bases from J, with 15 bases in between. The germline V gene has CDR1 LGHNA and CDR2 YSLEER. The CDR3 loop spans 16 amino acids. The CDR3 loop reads CASSQDPLGGVETQYF. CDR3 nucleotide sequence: TGCGCCAGCAGCCAAGATCCACTTGGGGGAGTAGAGACCCAGTACTTC.

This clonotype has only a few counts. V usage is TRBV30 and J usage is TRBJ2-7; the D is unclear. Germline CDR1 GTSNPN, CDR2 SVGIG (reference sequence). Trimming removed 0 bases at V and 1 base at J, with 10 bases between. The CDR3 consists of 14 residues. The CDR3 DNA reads TGTGCCTGGAGTGTACTTGCAGGATCCTACGAGCAGTACTTC. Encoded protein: CAWSVLAGSYEQYF.

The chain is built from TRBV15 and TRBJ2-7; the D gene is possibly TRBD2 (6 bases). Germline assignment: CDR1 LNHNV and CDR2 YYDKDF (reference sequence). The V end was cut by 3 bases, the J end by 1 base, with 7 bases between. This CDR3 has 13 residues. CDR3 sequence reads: CATSRGGSYEQYF. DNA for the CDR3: TGTGCCACCAGCAGGGGGGGTTCCTACGAGCAGTACTTC.

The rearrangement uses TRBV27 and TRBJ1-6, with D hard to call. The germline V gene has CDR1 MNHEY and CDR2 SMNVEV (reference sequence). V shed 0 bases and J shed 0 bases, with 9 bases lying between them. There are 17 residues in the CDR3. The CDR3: CASSLSGPSSYNSPLHF. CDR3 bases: TGTGCCAGCAGTTTATCCGGCCCTAGCTCCTATAATTCACCCCTCCACTTT.

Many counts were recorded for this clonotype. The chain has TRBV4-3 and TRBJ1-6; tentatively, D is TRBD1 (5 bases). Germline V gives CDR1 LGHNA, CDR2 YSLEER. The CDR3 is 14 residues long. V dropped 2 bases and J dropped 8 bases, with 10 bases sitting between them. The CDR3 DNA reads TGCGCCAGCAGCCAATCGCAGGGCGATTCACCCCTCCACTTT. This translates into CASSQSQGDSPLHF.

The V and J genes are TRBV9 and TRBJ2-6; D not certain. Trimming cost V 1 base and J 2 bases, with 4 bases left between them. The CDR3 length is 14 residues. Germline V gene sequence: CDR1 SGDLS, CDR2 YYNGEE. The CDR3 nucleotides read TGTGCCAGCAGCGTACTCCCTGGGGCCAACGTCCTGACTTTC. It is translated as CASSVLPGANVLTF. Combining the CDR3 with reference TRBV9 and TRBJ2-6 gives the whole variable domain DSGVTQTPKHLITATGQRVTLRCSPRSGDLSVYWYQQSLDQGLQFLIQYYNGEERAKGNILERFSAQQFPDLHSELNLSSLELGDSALYFCASSVLPGANVLTFGAGSRLTVL.

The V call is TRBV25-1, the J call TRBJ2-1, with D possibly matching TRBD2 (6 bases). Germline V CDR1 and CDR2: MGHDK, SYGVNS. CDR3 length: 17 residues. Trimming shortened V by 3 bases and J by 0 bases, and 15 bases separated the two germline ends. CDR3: CASSDRRDVSSYNEQFF. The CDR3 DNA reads TGTGCCAGCAGTGACCGGCGGGACGTCAGCTCCTACAATGAGCAGTTCTTC.

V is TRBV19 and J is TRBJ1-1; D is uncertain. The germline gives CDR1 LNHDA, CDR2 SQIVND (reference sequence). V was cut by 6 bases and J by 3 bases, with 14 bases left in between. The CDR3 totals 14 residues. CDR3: CASSKTRMDTEAFF. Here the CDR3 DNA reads TGTGCCAGTAGCAAAACCCGGATGGACACTGAAGCTTTCTTT.

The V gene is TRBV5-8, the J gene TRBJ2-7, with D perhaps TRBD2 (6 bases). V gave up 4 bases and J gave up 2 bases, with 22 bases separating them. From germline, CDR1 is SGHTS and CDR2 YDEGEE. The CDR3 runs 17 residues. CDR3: CASSRGYSGAVAYEQYF. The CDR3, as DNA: TGTGCCAGCAGCCGAGGTTATTCGGGAGCGGTCGCCTACGAGCAGTACTTC.

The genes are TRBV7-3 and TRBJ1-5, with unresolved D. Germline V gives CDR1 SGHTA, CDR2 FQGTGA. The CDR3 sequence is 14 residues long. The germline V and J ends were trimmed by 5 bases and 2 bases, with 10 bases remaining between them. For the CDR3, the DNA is TGTGCCAGCAGCCAAGATGCCGGCAATCAGCCCCAGCATTTT. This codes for CASSQDAGNQPQHF.

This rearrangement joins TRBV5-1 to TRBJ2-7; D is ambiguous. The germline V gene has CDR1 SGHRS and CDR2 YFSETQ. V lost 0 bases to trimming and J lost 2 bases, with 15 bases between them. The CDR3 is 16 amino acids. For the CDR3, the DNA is TGCGCCAGCAGCTTGGTTTTTACGGAAGGGACCTACGAGCAGTACTTC. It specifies CASSLVFTEGTYEQYF.

Written as DNA, the CDR3 is TGTGCCAGCAGCTCCGTGTTGGGACACCGTAGCACAGATACGCAGTATTTT. This encodes CASSSVLGHRSTDTQYF. The chain links TRBV11-2 to TRBJ2-3; perhaps TRBD1 as D (6 bases). Germline loops: CDR1 SGHAT, CDR2 FQNNGV. CDR3 size: 17 residues. Trimming left V 4 bases short and J 0 bases short, with 17 bases between. The variable domain in full, with the rest retrieved from reference TRBV11-2 and TRBJ2-3, is EAGVAQSPRYKIIEKRQSVAFWCNPISGHATLYWYQQILGQGPKLLIQFQNNGVVDDSQLPKDRFSAERLKGVDSTLKIQPAKLEDSAVYLCASSSVLGHRSTDTQYFGPGTRLTVL.

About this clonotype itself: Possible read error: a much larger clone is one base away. The CDR3 here is CASSLALRMQQGTEAFF. For the CDR3, the DNA is TGTGCCAGCAGCTTAGCCCTAAGGATGCAACAGGGAACTGAAGCTTTCTTT. The chain combines TRBV7-9 with TRBJ1-1; D may be TRBD1 (6 bases). Per germline, CDR1 SEHNR and CDR2 FQNEAQ (reference sequence). CDR3 length: 17 residues. V was cut by 0 bases and J by 5 bases, with 19 bases left in between.

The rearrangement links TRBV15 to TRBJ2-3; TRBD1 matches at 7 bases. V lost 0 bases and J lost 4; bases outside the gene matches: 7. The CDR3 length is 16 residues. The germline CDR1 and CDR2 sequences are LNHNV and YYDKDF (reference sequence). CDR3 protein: CATSRDQGQRPDTQYF. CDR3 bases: TGTGCCACCAGCAGAGATCAGGGACAGCGACCAGATACGCAGTATTTT.

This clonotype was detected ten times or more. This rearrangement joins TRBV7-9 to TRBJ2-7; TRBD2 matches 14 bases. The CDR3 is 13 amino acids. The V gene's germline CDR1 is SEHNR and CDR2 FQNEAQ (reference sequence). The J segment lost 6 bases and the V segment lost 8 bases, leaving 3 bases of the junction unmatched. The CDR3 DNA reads TGTGCCAGCCAGGGACTAGCGGGAGCCGAGCAGTACTTC. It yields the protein CASQGLAGAEQYF.

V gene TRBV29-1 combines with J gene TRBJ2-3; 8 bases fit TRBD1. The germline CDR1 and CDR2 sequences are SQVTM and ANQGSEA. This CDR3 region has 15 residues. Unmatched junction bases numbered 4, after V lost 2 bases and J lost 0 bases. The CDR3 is CSVESWTGSTDTQYF. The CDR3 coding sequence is TGCAGCGTTGAATCCTGGACAGGGAGCACAGATACGCAGTATTTT.

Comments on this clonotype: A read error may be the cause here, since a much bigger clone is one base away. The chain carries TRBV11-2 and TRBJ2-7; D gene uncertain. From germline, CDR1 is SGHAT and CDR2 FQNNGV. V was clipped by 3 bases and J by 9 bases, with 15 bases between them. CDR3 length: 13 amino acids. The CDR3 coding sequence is TGTGCCAGCAGCTTCAAGTTCAGGCGCGGGCAGTACTTC. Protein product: CASSFKFRRGQYF.

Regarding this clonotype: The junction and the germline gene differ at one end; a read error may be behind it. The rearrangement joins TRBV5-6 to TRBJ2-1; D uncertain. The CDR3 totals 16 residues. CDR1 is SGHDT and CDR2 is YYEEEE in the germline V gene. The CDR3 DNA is TGTGCCAGCAGCGAGCGCGCAAGAAGCTCCTACAATGTGCAGTTCTTC. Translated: CASSERARSSYNVQFF.